The present T cell receptor (beta chain) was sequenced within a study of cytomegalovirus exposure and HLA in healthy donors (dated by TCRdb to the late 2010s). Regarding the complete study: According to a later analysis, one platform produced both the 110 or so validation repertoires and the approximately 600 repertoires of the first cohort. The aim of the study was to test whether cataloging public T cell receptors could identify signatures of past pathogen exposure. Along with the approximately 700-subject first cohort, a separate validation cohort of approximately 110 different subjects was used. To predict cytomegalovirus infection status, the study brought together high-throughput TCR immunosequencing, statistical association of individual TCRs with disease status, and machine learning. The investigation overall reported the following: Across donors, most TCR sequences were observed very rarely, whereas some public TCRs were present in many individuals. The authors suggested that the approach could potentially be generalized to other disease states and immunological phenotypes. All 120 or so repertoires were used to score co-occurrence in the validation cohort in a later analysis, because that analysis had no HLA typing for the cohort. The classifier was reported to diagnose cytomegalovirus status with high specificity and sensitivity in both the original cohort and the validation cohort. In the study, 150 to 200 TCR beta chains were listed as associated with cytomegalovirus. Subsequent analysis determined that TCRs grouped into clusters in the first cohort also showed a tendency toward co-occurrence across the 120 or so validation repertoires, and 90% to 95% of cluster scores exceeded 0. In vitro tests confirmed that a few of the cytomegalovirus-associated TCR beta chains recognize cytomegalovirus antigens.

Ends trimmed: V by 2 bases, J by 6 bases; bases unmatched to a gene: 2. Spanning cysteine to phenylalanine, the CDR3 consists of 13 amino acids. Kept here is only the CDR3 DNA, which spans 39 bases and is read in frame from base 1. The CDR1 and CDR2 encoded by the germline V gene are SGDLS and YYNGEE. The donors were included in the validation cohort of some 120 subjects, a group kept apart from the roughly 700-subject first cohort. The protocol used for the library was the immunoSEQ multiplex PCR assay. Turning to the authors' computational methods: To diagnose cytomegalovirus status from the catalog of TCR beta chain sequences, a statistical classification framework was built. The table comes from immuneACCESS by way of TCRdb, which keeps in-frame sequences with V and J called. Part of the clones is missing from these tables; in studies checked, under half for an unresolved V gene and the rest for unknown reasons. That table is the source of V, J and clone size, and D and trimming were worked out from the DNA. The sample table holds 80,000 to 95,000 clones, of which over 85% were seen once. The biggest ten clones account for about 1.1% of the sample.

Notes on this clone: Its antigen is not yet known. No much larger clone exists at a distance of one base, and base qualities are not known.

Here the chain combines TRBV9 and TRBJ2-3; the junction holds 8 bases that match TRBD2. The TCR comes from a woman in her 30s in good health and CMV-seropositive. Sequenced input: PBMCs. The CDR3 protein is CASSVSGTDTQYF. The bases read TGTGCCAGCAGCGTTAGCGGGACGGATACGCAGTATTTT.